This T cell receptor (beta chain) was captured in a study of blood T cell repertoires in COVID-19. The overall study: Collection of acute and convalescent COVID-19 samples took place in the United States, Italy and Spain. The cDNA or gDNA used as material had been derived from T cells, B-cell-depleted T cells, or PBMCs.

Under the authors' procedure: From reference gene primer amplification, estimates of nucleated cell counts were derived. The data were produced by immunoSEQ multiplex PCR, yet TCRdb's version contains in-frame clones alone and is incomplete. D and trimming come from the DNA, and the V and J calls and clone size come from that table. The table records about 250,000 clones, 87% of them present only once. The CDR3 has 14 residues. CDR1 SGHNT and CDR2 YYREEE come from the germline V gene (reference sequence). The V gene lost 3 bases and the J gene lost 6 bases, with 16 bases spanning the gap. This sequence originates from a man between 18 and 35 years old with active or convalescent COVID-19. The sequenced material came from peripheral blood. The chain combines TRBV5-4 with TRBJ2-7, with D possibly being TRBD1 (6 bases). This CDR3 is CASSWGLGSGEQYF. CDR3 bases: TGTGCCAGCAGCTGGGGGCTCGGCTCTGGCGAGCAGTACTTC.